This T cell receptor (beta chain) comes out of a study of identical twins. Via MiXCR, TCRdb re-called the 5' RACE reads, giving one row per CDR3 protein. The sample has 200,000 to 300,000 distinct CDR3 sequences, roughly 7% seen once. The V segment lost 5 bases and the J segment 1 base; nucleotides outside the gene matches: 10. CDR3 size: 17 residues. The germline V gene encodes CDR1 MNHNS and CDR2 SASEGT. A few counts support this clonotype. These records were also assigned to another study, of yellow fever vaccine responses in identical twins.

Sequenced material: memory (CD45RO+) T cells sorted from blood. This chain connects TRBV6-1 to TRBJ1-5; 8 bases fit TRBD1. The source is a woman aged 18-35 years in good health. The chain's CDR3 is CASSKKTGGSSNQPQHF. CDR3 in DNA: TGTGCCAGCAGTAAAAAAACAGGGGGGTCAAGCAATCAGCCCCAGCATTTT.